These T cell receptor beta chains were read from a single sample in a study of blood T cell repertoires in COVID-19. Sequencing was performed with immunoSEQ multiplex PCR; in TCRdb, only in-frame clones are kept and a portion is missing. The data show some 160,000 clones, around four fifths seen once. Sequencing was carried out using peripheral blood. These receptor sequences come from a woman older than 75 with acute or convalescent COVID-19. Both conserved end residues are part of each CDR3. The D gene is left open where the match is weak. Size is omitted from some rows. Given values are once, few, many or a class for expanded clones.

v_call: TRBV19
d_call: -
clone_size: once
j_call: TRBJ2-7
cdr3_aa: CASSARQVPRNEQYF
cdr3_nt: TGTGCCAGTAGTGCAAGACAGGTCCCCCGGAACGAGCAGTACTTC

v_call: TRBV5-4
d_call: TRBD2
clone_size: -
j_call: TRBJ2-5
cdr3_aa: CASSRRLAGGSEETQYF
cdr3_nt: TGTGCCAGCAGCCGGAGGCTAGCGGGGGGTAGTGAAGAGACCCAGTACTTC

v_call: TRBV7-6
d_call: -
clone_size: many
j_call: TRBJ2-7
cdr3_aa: CASSFLGQGRHEQYF
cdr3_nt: TGTGCCAGCAGCTTTTTGGGGCAGGGTCGGCACGAGCAGTACTTC

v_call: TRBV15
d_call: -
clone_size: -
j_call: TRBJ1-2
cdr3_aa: CATSRGGGANYGYTF
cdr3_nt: TGTGCCACCAGCAGAGGAGGAGGAGCCAACTATGGCTACACCTTC

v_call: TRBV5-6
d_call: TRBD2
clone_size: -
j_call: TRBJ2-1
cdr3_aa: CASSFQGLAGDNEQFF
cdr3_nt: TGTGCCAGCAGCTTTCAGGGACTAGCGGGGGACAATGAGCAGTTCTTC

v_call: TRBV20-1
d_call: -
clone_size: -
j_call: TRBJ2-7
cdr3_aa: CSASRGLAYEQYF
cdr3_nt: TGCAGTGCTAGTAGGGGGTTAGCCTACGAGCAGTACTTC

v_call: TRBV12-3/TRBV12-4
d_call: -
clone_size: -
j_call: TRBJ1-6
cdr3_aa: CASSYGEKSPLHF
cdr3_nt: TGTGCCAGCAGTTACGGGGAGAAATCACCCCTCCACTTT

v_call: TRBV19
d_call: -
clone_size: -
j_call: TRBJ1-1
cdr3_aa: CASSEGVGTEAFF
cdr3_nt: TGTGCCAGTAGCGAAGGGGTAGGGACAGAAGCTTTCTTT

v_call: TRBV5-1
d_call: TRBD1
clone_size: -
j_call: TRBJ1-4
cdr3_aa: CASSLNLFMGQTNEKLFF
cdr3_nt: TGCGCCAGCAGCTTAAATCTCTTTATGGGACAGACAAATGAAAAACTGTTTTTT

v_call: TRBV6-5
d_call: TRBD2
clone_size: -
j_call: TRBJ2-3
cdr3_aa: CASKSGRGTDTQYF
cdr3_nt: TGTGCCAGCAAGAGCGGGAGGGGCACAGATACGCAGTATTTT

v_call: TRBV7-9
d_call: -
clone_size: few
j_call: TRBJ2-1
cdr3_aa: CASSYSGLRFNEQFF
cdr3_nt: TGTGCCAGCAGCTATTCAGGACTCAGGTTCAATGAGCAGTTCTTC

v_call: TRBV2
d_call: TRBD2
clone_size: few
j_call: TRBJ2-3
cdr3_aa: CASSEMGGYTDTQYF
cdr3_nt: TGTGCCAGCAGTGAAATGGGGGGGTACACAGATACGCAGTATTTT

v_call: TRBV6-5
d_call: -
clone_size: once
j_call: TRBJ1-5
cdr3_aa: CASEFYRGEGQPQHF
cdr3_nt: TGTGCCAGCGAGTTTTATCGGGGGGAAGGTCAGCCCCAGCATTTT

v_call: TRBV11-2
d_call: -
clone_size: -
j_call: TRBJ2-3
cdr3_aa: CASSQSLGQVHRTDTQYF
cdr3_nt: TGTGCCAGCAGCCAAAGTCTGGGGCAGGTGCACCGCACAGATACGCAGTATTTT

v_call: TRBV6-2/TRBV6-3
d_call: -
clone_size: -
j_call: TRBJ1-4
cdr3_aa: CASTPGLLRRNEKLFF
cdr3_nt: TGTGCCAGCACCCCTGGGCTGTTACGGCGAAATGAAAAACTGTTTTTT